Here is one TCR beta chain with its context. Trimming removed 0 bases at V and 1 base at J, with 8 bases between. The length of the CDR3 is 15 residues. CDR1 SGHDT and CDR2 YYEEEE come from the germline V gene. TCRdb ran MiXCR on the 5' RACE reads and lists one entry per CDR3 protein. The sample lists some 62,000 distinct CDR3 sequences; almost 30% were seen once. The rearrangement links TRBV5-6 to TRBJ2-4; D assignment may be TRBD1 or TRBD2 (6 bases each). This receptor was identified in a female donor with breast cancer. Input material: tumor-infiltrating naive CD4+ T cells sorted from the breast tumor. Stated subset: naive CD4+ T cells, CD4+CD45RA+CD25-. The CDR3 sequence: CASSLAGAAKNIQYF. In DNA form, the CDR3 reads TGTGCCAGCAGCTTGGCGGGGGCGGCCAAAAACATTCAGTACTTC.